The entry that follows covers one T cell receptor (beta chain) sequence. Its antigen remains unidentified. This CDR3 has 15 residues. Germline assignment: CDR1 SGHTA and CDR2 FQGNSA. J was trimmed by 1 base and V by 3 bases; bases with no gene match: 5. The data were taken from a study of beta chain features in type 1 diabetes. At the level of the study: The patient and healthy donor groups were comparable for age, gender and cell yields.

The isolated RNA, all of it, was reverse transcribed, so expressed TCRB transcripts were what got sequenced. Sequencing used immunoSEQ multiplex PCR; TCRdb keeps in-frame clones, though not all of them. The data contain 600,000 to 700,000 clones, 9.5% to 15% of them singletons. The study's findings and limits: Shorter templates may be favored by PCR, equally so in patients and controls. Moderate but significant shortening of TCRB CDR3s was recorded in all four CD4+ subsets from Type 1 diabetes patients. Sequencing used cDNA, and cells with high TCR expression could therefore be over-represented.

V and J are TRBV7-2 and TRBJ2-7; TRBD2 aligns across 8 bases. The sequence was collected from a man younger than 45 with type 1 diabetes. The sample comprised naive CD4+ T cells from blood. The CDR3: CASSFSGGDSYEQYF. In DNA, the CDR3 is TGTGCCAGCAGCTTCAGCGGGGGAGATTCCTACGAGCAGTACTTC. The full variable domain, with the rest looked up from reference TRBV7-2 and TRBJ2-7, is GAGVSQSPSNKVTEKGKDVELRCDPISGHTALYWYRQSLGQGLEFLIYFQGNSAPDKSGLPSDRFSAERTGGSVSTLTIQRTQQEDSAVYLCASSFSGGDSYEQYFGPGTRLTVT.